The clone carrying this T cell receptor (beta chain) has only a few counts. Its cognate antigen is unknown. Germline CDR1 is MNHEY and CDR2 is SMNVEV (reference sequence). With 5 bases clipped from V and 7 bases from J, the junction kept 14 bases outside the gene matches. There are 16 residues in the CDR3. The data were obtained in a study of T cells after yellow fever vaccination. Study-level findings and limits: Detected again after the booster were most primary-vaccination clones, at 96% CD4 and 88% CD8. Compared with primary, the secondary response was weaker and peaked at day 5, not 15. The appearance of a small share of clonotypes in both CD4 and CD8 compartments was observed.

MiXCR was run by TCRdb on the 5' RACE reads, yielding one entry per CDR3 protein. The table shows about 130,000 distinct CDR3 sequences, with under 9% occurring only once. This chain joins TRBV27 and TRBJ2-3; 8 positions match TRBD1. This TCR was sampled from a man aged 18-30 years who received the YFV17D yellow fever vaccine. The source was CD8+ T cells sorted from PBMCs, collected on the day of the yellow fever booster vaccination. The CDR3 nucleotides are TGTGCCAGCAGTCCCACTTCGGCAGGGGGCGCTTATACGCAGTATTTT. Amino acids: CASSPTSAGGAYTQYF.